The clone carrying this T cell receptor beta chain occurred many times. What it binds is not known. This CDR3 is built from 14 residues. CDR1 is ENHRY and CDR2 is SYGVKD in the germline V gene. V lost 10 bases, J lost 2 bases, and 9 bases stayed unmatched. TCR beta CDR3 regions were amplified from RNA transcripts. The HTBI primer set drove a first-round RT-PCR of the TCR CDR3. TCRdb re-analysed the multiplex PCR reads in MiXCR, keeping a single row per CDR3 protein. This sample has 700,000 or so distinct CDR3 sequences, with 16% found just once. Newly diagnosed patients aged 18 to 65 had hyperthyroidism of under 2 months' duration. The data were obtained in a study of T cells in Graves' hyperthyroidism and ophthalmopathy. The study, taken as a whole, reports: The majority of expanded thyroid clonotypes above 0.001 also appeared in blood. Stable hyperthyroidism and ophthalmopathy were separated using 13 V-J signatures. The model made its ophthalmopathy prediction, and onset followed a median approximately six months later.

The rearrangement links TRBV10-3 to TRBJ2-7, with 9 bases aligning to TRBD2. The material sequenced was blood. The TCR sequence derives from a man younger than 30 with Graves' hyperthyroidism. The CDR3 loop reads CATRWLAGTYEQYF. The CDR3 DNA is TGTGCCACCCGGTGGCTAGCGGGAACCTACGAGCAGTACTTC.